Given below is one TCR beta chain in context. Its antigen is unknown. This record comes from a study of T cell responses to AZD1222 COVID-19 vaccine. Study-wide results and caveats: Most donors were white British and more were female, and clonal diversity was possibly underestimated. Scientists sampled the repertoires only once the peak T cell response had passed. Along spike, vaccine-associated CD4 TCRs were found throughout, with dominance at 160-218 and 743-854.

Trimming took 4 bases from V and 2 from J, leaving 8 bases between them. Germline-derived CDR1 and CDR2 are SQVTM and ANQGSEA. This CDR3 spans 12 amino acids. TCRdb's copy holds only in-frame clones and misses some; the assay was immunoSEQ multiplex PCR. This sample yields over 150,000 clones, of which about 83% are seen a single time; over 1% belongs to the top ten. This clonotype was obtained from an adult who received the AZD1222 COVID-19 vaccine. The J gene is TRBJ1-2, the V gene TRBV29-1, with no clear D. The sequencing here drew on peripheral blood, taken 28 days after the second AZD1222 dose. DNA for the CDR3: TGCAGCGTTGCGGAGACAAACTATGGCTACACCTTC. It is translated as CSVAETNYGYTF.